These T cell receptor beta chains were read from a single sample in a study of blood T cell repertoires in COVID-19. Assay used: immunoSEQ multiplex PCR; TCRdb lists only in-frame clones, some missing. The top ten hold over 13% of the sample, which has 220,000 or so clones, nearly 90% seen once. Sequenced sample: PBMCs or T cells enriched from blood (not recorded which). The receptors shown here come from a man in his thirties or forties who had been exposed to COVID-19. Both conserved end residues are part of each CDR3. D genes are given only for firm matches. For some rows the clone size is stated as once, few or many, or as a class when expanded; others skip it.

J gene: TRBJ2-2
clone size: NA
D gene: NA
V gene: TRBV30
CDR3 DNA: TGTGCCTGGAGTCCCGGAGGGGAAGGGGAGCTGTTTTTT
CDR3 protein: CAWSPGGEGELFF

J gene: TRBJ2-2
clone size: few
D gene: NA
V gene: TRBV6-4
CDR3 DNA: TGTGCCAGCAAGTTAAGCTTGAACACCGGGGAGCTGTTTTTT
CDR3 protein: CASKLSLNTGELFF

J gene: TRBJ2-7
clone size: once
D gene: NA
V gene: TRBV5-5
CDR3 DNA: TGTGCCAGCAGCTTGCCAACCGGGGAAGGGGGATTATGGTACGAGCAGTACTTC
CDR3 protein: CASSLPTGEGGLWYEQYF

J gene: TRBJ2-5
clone size: NA
D gene: TRBD2
V gene: TRBV5-1
CDR3 DNA: TGCGCCAGCAGCCTCCCCGGGGGGGGGCTACGGGAGACCCAGTACTTC
CDR3 protein: CASSLPGGGLRETQYF

J gene: TRBJ1-6
clone size: NA
D gene: NA
V gene: TRBV6-5
CDR3 DNA: TGTGCCAGCAGTTACGAGCTTTCACCCCTCCACTTT
CDR3 protein: CASSYELSPLHF

J gene: TRBJ1-2
clone size: NA
D gene: TRBD1
V gene: TRBV6-2/TRBV6-3
CDR3 DNA: TGTGCCAGCAGCGGGGACAGCCCATTGGATGGCTACACCTTC
CDR3 protein: CASSGDSPLDGYTF

J gene: TRBJ2-1
clone size: NA
D gene: TRBD1
V gene: TRBV6-5
CDR3 DNA: TGTGCCAGCAGTTACGAGGGGACAGGGCACAATGAGCAGTTCTTC
CDR3 protein: CASSYEGTGHNEQFF

J gene: TRBJ2-3
clone size: few
D gene: TRBD2
V gene: TRBV2
CDR3 DNA: TGTGCCAGCACCTGGGGTTTAGCGGGGGCAGATACGCAGTATTTT
CDR3 protein: CASTWGLAGADTQYF

J gene: TRBJ2-5
clone size: NA
D gene: NA
V gene: TRBV9
CDR3 DNA: TGTGCCAGCAGCGCCCGTGCCATCACGACACCAGAGACCCAGTACTTC
CDR3 protein: CASSARAITTPETQYF

J gene: TRBJ2-5
clone size: NA
D gene: NA
V gene: TRBV7-2
CDR3 DNA: TGTGCCAGCAGCACAATCGCAGGGCAGACCCAGTACTTC
CDR3 protein: CASSTIAGQTQYF

J gene: TRBJ1-1
clone size: NA
D gene: NA
V gene: TRBV27
CDR3 DNA: TGTGCCAGCAGTTTGTTCAGGGGCGTAAACACTGAAGCTTTCTTT
CDR3 protein: CASSLFRGVNTEAFF

J gene: TRBJ2-7
clone size: NA
D gene: NA
V gene: TRBV5-6
CDR3 DNA: TGTGCCAGCAGCTTGGACACCTACGAGCAGTACTTC
CDR3 protein: CASSLDTYEQYF

J gene: TRBJ1-5
clone size: NA
D gene: NA
V gene: TRBV27
CDR3 DNA: TGTGCCAGCAGATTATCCCGGGTCTCAAATCAGCCCCAGCATTTT
CDR3 protein: CASRLSRVSNQPQHF

J gene: TRBJ1-2
clone size: NA
D gene: NA
V gene: TRBV2
CDR3 DNA: TGTGCCAGCAGTCCGGACAGCGACTATGGCTACACCTTC
CDR3 protein: CASSPDSDYGYTF